These T cell receptor beta chains were read from a single sample in a study of post-analysis software for immune sequencing data. MiXCR, applied by TCRdb to the PCR reads, yields one record per CDR3 protein. The top ten hold 7.6% of the sample, which has more than 350,000 distinct CDR3 sequences, 39% seen once. Specimen: blood. These receptors all come from a girl aged 2-9 years with multiple sclerosis. CDR3s include the opening cysteine and the closing phenylalanine or tryptophan. Each record gives: D gene, clone size, J gene, V gene, CDR3 protein, CDR3 DNA. A D gene is named only where the DNA matches it firmly. Where a row states a size, it is once, few, many or the class of an expanded clone; other rows omit it.

>TRBD1|few|TRBJ1-4|TRBV27
CASSPQTGGNEKLFF
TGTGCCAGCAGTCCCCAGACAGGGGGGAATGAAAAACTGTTTTTT
>.|few|TRBJ2-7|TRBV20-1
CSARIQDVRYEQYF
TGCAGCGCTAGGATACAGGACGTCCGCTACGAGCAGTACTTC
>.|many|TRBJ1-2|TRBV28
CASSLTDYGYTF
TGTGCCAGCAGTCTGACGGACTATGGCTACACCTTC
>TRBD2|.|TRBJ2-3|TRBV20-1
CSARDWASGGKEDTQYF
TGCAGTGCTAGAGATTGGGCTAGCGGGGGAAAGGAGGATACGCAGTATTTT
>.|.|TRBJ2-5|TRBV14
CASSHLLWPFKQYF
TGTGCCAGCAGCCACCTTCTGTGGCCCTTTAAGCAGTACTTC
>TRBD2|.|TRBJ2-1|TRBV20-1
CSASGLAGAFSYNEQFF
TGCAGTGCTAGCGGGTTAGCGGGAGCGTTCTCCTACAATGAGCAGTTCTTC
>.|.|TRBJ1-1|TRBV13
CASSLGFWVLTVNTEAFF
TGTGCCAGCAGCTTAGGCTTCTGGGTTTTAACCGTGAACACTGAAGCTTTCTTT
>TRBD2|few|TRBJ2-7|TRBV6-2/TRBV6-3
CASRLAGEGYEQYF
TGTGCCAGCAGGCTAGCGGGAGAAGGCTACGAGCAGTACTTC
>TRBD2|few|TRBJ2-7|TRBV28
CASSKPGLAAYEQYF
TGTGCCAGCAGCAAACCAGGACTAGCGGCTTACGAGCAGTACTTC
>.|few|TRBJ2-7|TRBV6-5
CASSSLEGINYEQYF
TGTGCCAGCAGTTCCCTTGAAGGGATCAACTACGAGCAGTACTTC
>TRBD2|few|TRBJ2-7|TRBV6-2/TRBV6-3
CASNVGTSGRYEQYF
TGTGCCAGCAACGTCGGGACTAGCGGGAGGTACGAGCAGTACTTC
>TRBD1|.|TRBJ1-2|TRBV12-3/TRBV12-4
CASSPTGGNLNYGYTF
TGTGCCAGCAGCCCGACAGGGGGTAACTTGAACTATGGCTACACCTTC
>.|few|TRBJ2-5|TRBV28
CASRQGLWPLQYF
TGTGCCAGCAGACAGGGTCTATGGCCCCTCCAGTACTTC
>TRBD2|.|TRBJ2-5|TRBV28
CASSPRTSGYQETQYF
TGTGCCAGCAGCCCCCGGACTAGCGGTTACCAAGAGACCCAGTACTTC
>.|few|TRBJ2-7|TRBV20-1
CSADPSGADEQYF
TGCAGTGCTGACCCTTCGGGAGCGGACGAGCAGTACTTC
>.|few|TRBJ1-2|TRBV6-2/TRBV6-3
CASSYGSSNYGYTF
TGTGCCAGCAGTTACGGGTCTTCTAACTATGGCTACACCTTC
>TRBD1|.|TRBJ2-5|TRBV18
CASSPQTGIETQYF
TGTGCCAGCTCACCACAGACAGGGATAGAGACCCAGTACTTC
>TRBD2|.|TRBJ2-7|TRBV20-1
CSAPSGTTLTYEQYF
TGCAGTGCACCTTCCGGGACTACTCTTACCTACGAGCAGTACTTC
>.|.|TRBJ1-2|TRBV28
CASSSQGSYGYTF
TGTGCCAGCAGTTCCCAGGGTTCCTATGGCTACACCTTC
>.|.|TRBJ2-5|TRBV7-3
CASSQSGGQIQETQYF
TGTGCCAGCAGCCAATCCGGGGGGCAGATCCAAGAGACCCAGTACTTC
>TRBD2|.|TRBJ2-7|TRBV7-2
CASSLVSSGSSYEQYF
TGTGCCAGCAGCTTAGTCTCTAGCGGGAGCTCCTACGAGCAGTACTTC
>.|.|TRBJ2-5|TRBV28
CASRWGSTEETQYF
TGTGCCAGCAGGTGGGGCAGTACTGAAGAGACCCAGTACTTC
>.|.|TRBJ2-1|TRBV28
CASSSLFEHFF
TGTGCCAGCAGCTCCCTATTTGAGCACTTCTTC
>TRBD1|.|TRBJ2-1|TRBV5-1
CASSPQGVNNEQFF
TGCGCCAGCAGCCCCCAGGGGGTTAACAATGAGCAGTTCTTC
>TRBD2|.|TRBJ2-3|TRBV24-1
CATSDSPASLARDTQYF
TGTGCCACCAGTGATTCCCCGGCCTCACTAGCGCGGGATACGCAGTATTTT
>.|.|TRBJ1-2|TRBV28
CASSSGGRNYGYTF
TGTGCCAGCAGTTCCGGTGGACGGAACTATGGCTACACCTTC
>TRBD1|.|TRBJ2-7|TRBV20-1
CSEAGTGVGEQYF
TGCAGTGAGGCAGGGACAGGGGTGGGCGAGCAGTACTTC
>TRBD1|few|TRBJ1-2|TRBV12-3/TRBV12-4
CASSLRGTEHYGYTF
TGTGCCAGCAGTCTCCGGGGGACAGAGCACTATGGCTACACCTTC
>.|.|TRBJ2-7|TRBV12-3/TRBV12-4
CASRAGTSPSYEQYF
TGTGCCAGCAGGGCCGGGACATCCCCTTCCTACGAGCAGTACTTC
>.|few|TRBJ2-1|TRBV2
CASSAEDNEQFF
TGTGCCAGCAGTGCCGAAGACAATGAGCAGTTCTTC
>.|.|TRBJ2-7|TRBV19
CASSTGTGSSYEQYF
TGTGCCAGTAGTACCGGGACGGGAAGCTCCTACGAGCAGTACTTC
>TRBD1|.|TRBJ2-1|TRBV7-3
CASSKGQGGNEQFF
TGTGCCAGCAGCAAGGGACAGGGGGGAAATGAGCAGTTCTTC
>.|.|TRBJ1-6|TRBV12-3/TRBV12-4
CASRPFGSPLHF
TGTGCCAGCAGACCCTTCGGTTCACCCCTCCACTTT
>.|.|TRBJ1-2|TRBV29-1
CSVEGEKGIGNYGYTF
TGCAGCGTTGAAGGGGAGAAGGGCATAGGGAACTATGGCTACACCTTC
>.|.|TRBJ2-7|TRBV20-1
CSARTLTRYEQYF
TGCAGTGCTAGAACCCTTACACGCTACGAGCAGTACTTC